The 21 T cell receptor beta chains listed next were all sequenced from one sample in a study of T cells in localized non-small cell lung cancer (dated by TCRdb to about 2020). The library was made by the immunoSEQ multiplex PCR assay. In TCRdb, the immuneACCESS table is reduced to in-frame sequences with V and J assigned. These tables do not hold every clone; where another copy was compared, an unresolved V gene accounts for under half, and the others remain unexplained. The sample has some 37,000 clones on record, around 87% of them singletons. The ten largest clones represent approximately 3.5% of the sample. This specimen consisted of peripheral blood, obtained before any cancer treatment. These receptors were collected from a man aged 18 to 50 with stage I lung adenocarcinoma.

V gene TRBV6-1 combines with J gene TRBJ2-7, with D possibly called TRBD1 or TRBD2 (5 bases each). Germline V gene data show CDR1 as MNHNS and CDR2 as SASEGT. The CDR3 loop spans 17 amino acids. The ends were cut back, 0 bases at V and 2 bases at J, with 17 bases in the middle. The CDR3 is CASSEARTGTNPYEQYF. Here the CDR3 DNA reads TGTGCCAGCAGTGAAGCTCGGACCGGGACGAACCCCTACGAGCAGTACTTC.

J is TRBJ2-1 and V is TRBV9, with a weak D call TRBD2 (6 bases). Germline CDR1 reads SGDLS; CDR2 reads YYNGEE. Deletions cut 3 bases from V and 3 bases from J, with 13 bases between. The CDR3 sequence is 15 residues long. CDR3 sequence (DNA): TGTGCCAGCAGCGGCTTCGGGACTCACTACAATGAGCAGTTCTTC. Its protein is CASSGFGTHYNEQFF.

This rearrangement joins TRBV11-1 to TRBJ1-1; unclear D gene. There are 15 residues in the CDR3. From germline, CDR1 is SGHAT and CDR2 FQDESV (reference sequence). V was pared by 1 base and J by 1 base, with 10 bases between. CDR3 loop: CASSLVTGPNTEAFF. CDR3 in DNA: TGTGCCAGCAGCTTAGTCACGGGTCCGAACACTGAAGCTTTCTTT.

V gene TRBV7-8 combines with J gene TRBJ1-2; 8 bases agree with TRBD1. V was clipped by 5 bases and J by 0 bases; unmatched bases: 5. The CDR3 has 15 residues. Germline CDR1 SGHVS, CDR2 FQNEAQ. This CDR3 is CASSPGQGPNYGYTF. CDR3 DNA sequence: TGTGCCAGCAGCCCCGGACAGGGACCTAACTATGGCTACACCTTC.

The chain uses TRBV13 and TRBJ2-7; the D gene is possibly TRBD1 (5 bases). Trimming cost V 2 bases and J 3 bases, with 17 bases left between them. Germline values: CDR1 PRHDT, CDR2 FYEKMQ (reference sequence). The CDR3 consists of 16 residues. The CDR3, as DNA: TGTGCCAGCAGCTTATCGTGGGCAGGGTCGTTCTACGAGCAGTACTTC. It specifies CASSLSWAGSFYEQYF.

The gene calls are TRBV14 and TRBJ1-2; D is uncertain. Trimming removed 0 bases at V and 4 bases at J, with 3 bases between. This CDR3 has 12 amino acids. Per the germline V gene, CDR1 is SGHDN and CDR2 is FVKESK. CDR3 sequence reads: CASSQEAYGYTF. The CDR3, as DNA: TGTGCCAGCAGCCAAGAGGCCTATGGCTACACCTTC.

The V and J genes are TRBV5-1 and TRBJ1-2, with a possible D match to TRBD1 (6 bases). This CDR3 contains 14 residues. Germline V gives CDR1 SGHRS, CDR2 YFSETQ. Trimming left V 6 bases short and J 2 bases short, with 14 bases between. The CDR3 sequence: CASTPWTENYGYTF. The CDR3 DNA follows: TGCGCCAGCACCCCGTGGACAGAAAACTATGGCTACACCTTC.

The chain uses TRBV19 and TRBJ1-1, with TRBD1 matching 8 bases. This CDR3 is built from 14 residues. The germline CDR1 and CDR2 sequences are LNHDA and SQIVND (reference sequence). The ends lost 3 bases at V and 2 bases at J; junction bases unmatched: 2. CDR3 amino acids: CASSIGTGNTEAFF. CDR3 sequence (DNA): TGTGCCAGTAGTATTGGGACAGGCAACACTGAAGCTTTCTTT.

A note on this clone: It is unclear where the CDR3 begins or ends on the DNA, so no DNA is shown, and the CDR3 is as TCRdb lists it. CDR3 amino acids: CASSFRFGGDQTYEQYF. J is TRBJ2-7 and V is TRBV28; no check of the table's D call, TRBD2, against the DNA was made. CDR1 and CDR2 (germline): MDHEN, SYDVKM. The CDR3 totals 17 residues, both ends included.

CDR3 in amino acids: CASSSQTGTRTEAFF. DNA for the CDR3: TGTGCCAGCAGCTCCCAGACAGGCACAAGGACTGAAGCTTTCTTT. The rearrangement links TRBV5-5 to TRBJ1-1; the D gene is possibly TRBD1 (6 bases). V was shortened by 3 bases and J by 5 bases, with 17 bases between the two germline ends. This CDR3 comprises 15 residues. CDR1 SGHKS and CDR2 YYEKEE come from the germline V gene (reference sequence).

The rearrangement joins TRBV25-1 to TRBJ2-5; D perhaps matches TRBD1 (6 bases). The CDR3 is 16 residues long. Trimming left V 4 bases short and J 0 bases short, with 15 bases between. Germline loops: CDR1 MGHDK, CDR2 SYGVNS. DNA of the CDR3: TGTGCCAGCAGTGGACCTTGGGGGACACACCAAGAGACCCAGTACTTC. It translates to CASSGPWGTHQETQYF.

V and J are TRBV19 and TRBJ2-2; no definite D call. The CDR3 is 15 residues long. V dropped 5 bases and J dropped 0 bases, with 10 bases sitting between them. CDR1 is LNHDA, CDR2 SQIVND, per germline (reference sequence). CDR3 region: CASSDPGANTGELFF. The CDR3 bases are TGTGCCAGTAGTGACCCGGGCGCGAACACCGGGGAGCTGTTTTTT.

This clone has just one count. The chain has TRBV5-4 and TRBJ2-3; D gene uncertain. Germline V CDR1 and CDR2: SGHNT, YYREEE (reference sequence). Trimming cost V 0 bases and J 0 bases, with 8 bases left between them. The CDR3 has 15 amino acids. The CDR3 sequence is CASSLVGSSTDTQYF. The CDR3 nucleotides read TGTGCCAGCAGCTTGGTTGGATCTAGCACAGATACGCAGTATTTT.

The chain employs TRBV7-2 and TRBJ2-5, with 7 bases lining up with TRBD1. The CDR3 contains 15 residues. Germline values: CDR1 SGHTA, CDR2 FQGNSA. With V trimmed by 5 bases and J by 5 bases, 11 bases remained unmatched. In nucleotides, the CDR3 is TGTGCCAGCAGCCAGAGGGCGACAGGGTCGGAGACCCAGTACTTC. Translation gives CASSQRATGSETQYF.

The J gene is TRBJ1-1, the V gene TRBV7-8; TRBD1 might be the D (6 bases). This CDR3 comprises 14 residues. CDR1 is SGHVS, CDR2 FQNEAQ, per germline. With 5 bases removed from V and 4 bases from J, the gap between germline ends came to 14 bases. The CDR3 DNA reads as TGTGCCAGCAGCCTACAGGGTAGTAGCACTGAAGCTTTCTTT. Translation: CASSLQGSSTEAFF.

The chain has TRBV15 and TRBJ1-1; D may be TRBD1 (5 bases). V gave up 0 bases and J gave up 1 base, with 9 bases separating them. This CDR3 is 15 amino acids long. Germline CDR1 reads LNHNV; CDR2 reads YYDKDF (reference sequence). CDR3 DNA sequence: TGTGCCACCAGCAGAGAGGCAGGGCCGAACACTGAAGCTTTCTTT. Its translation: CATSREAGPNTEAFF.

The rearrangement links TRBV15 to TRBJ1-3; D is possibly TRBD1 (6 bases). CDR1 LNHNV and CDR2 YYDKDF come from the germline V gene (reference sequence). The V end lost 0 bases, the J end lost 3 bases, and 15 bases lay between the germline ends. This CDR3 comprises 17 residues. The CDR3: CATSRDWGGRSGNTIYF. CDR3 nucleotides: TGTGCCACCAGCAGAGATTGGGGGGGGCGAAGTGGAAACACCATATATTTT.

This chain links TRBV10-3 with TRBJ1-1; D might be TRBD1 (5 bases). Germline CDR1 and CDR2: ENHRY and SYGVKD. This CDR3 is 14 amino acids long. V was clipped by 4 bases and J by 0 bases, with 9 bases between them. The CDR3 region is CAISGGRLNTEAFF. CDR3 coding DNA: TGTGCCATCAGTGGGGGCAGACTGAACACTGAAGCTTTCTTT.

This chain links TRBV5-1 with TRBJ2-7, with 7 bases aligning to TRBD1. The CDR3 is 17 amino acids. The V segment lost 0 bases and the J segment 3 bases; nucleotides outside the gene matches: 12. Germline CDR1 and CDR2: SGHRS and YFSETQ. For the CDR3, the DNA is TGCGCCAGCAGCTTGGGACAGGGCCCCGCCTCATTCTACGAGCAGTACTTC. It codes for CASSLGQGPASFYEQYF.

Of note for this clone: The same CDR3 is also encoded by other DNA sequences in this sample. The chain uses TRBV6-1 and TRBJ1-2; no clear D gene. Germline V gives CDR1 MNHNS, CDR2 SASEGT. This CDR3 spans 13 amino acids. V was trimmed by 0 bases and J by 2 bases, leaving 4 bases between them. The CDR3 region is CASSEAGNYGYTF. In nucleotides, the CDR3 is TGTGCCAGCAGTGAAGCCGGGAACTATGGCTACACCTTC.

This chain connects TRBV5-1 to TRBJ2-7; TRBD1 might be the D (5 bases). CDR3 length equals 13 residues. Germline V gene data show CDR1 as SGHRS and CDR2 as YFSETQ. The V and J ends lost 0 bases and 5 bases respectively, with 9 bases between them. Here the CDR3 reads CASSLGPGNEQYF. CDR3 in DNA: TGCGCCAGCAGCTTGGGACCAGGGAACGAGCAGTACTTC.